This passage covers 4 T cell receptor beta chains from one sample sequenced in a study of metastatic and nonmetastatic thyroid tumors. MiXCR re-clonotyped the PCR reads for TCRdb. The table records about 20,000 clones, around a sixth of them present only once. Thyroid surgery took place with no prior treatment in any patient. Material: blood. The receptors come from a female donor with papillary thyroid cancer or a benign thyroid nodule (not recorded which). Some clones in this sample may be carry-over from other donors' samples.

In its sample, this clone was seen many times. The junction differs from germline at one of its ends, possibly a read error. Other DNA sequences within the sample encode an identical CDR3. The chain has TRBV5-1 and TRBJ2-7; 9 positions match TRBD1. Germline loops: CDR1 SGHRS, CDR2 YFSETQ. CDR3 length equals 15 residues. The CDR3 nucleotides are TGCGCCAGTAGCTTGTGGAGACAGGGGGTCTACGAGCAGTACTTC. Amino acids: CASSLWRQGVYEQYF.

This clone has at least ten counts. With a much larger clone just one base away, this may be a read error. V usage is TRBV20-1 and J usage is TRBJ2-1, with TRBD2 matching over 9 bases. The germline V gene encodes CDR1 DFQATT and CDR2 SNEGSKA (reference sequence). After removal of 0 bases from V and 10 bases from J, the junction contained 7 bases not matched to a gene. The CDR3 is 14 amino acids. The chain's CDR3 is CSARERGTSREQFF. The CDR3 bases are TGCAGTGCTAGAGAGAGGGGGACTAGCCGGGAGCAGTTCTTC.

This clone has ten or more counts. The chain couples TRBV6-4 to TRBJ2-7; 9 positions agree with TRBD1. The V segment lost 6 bases and the J segment 2 bases; nucleotides outside the gene matches: 11. CDR3 length: 16 amino acids. Germline V gene lookup returns CDR1 MRHNA and CDR2 SNTAGT. The chain's CDR3 is CASRATGGQLPYEQYF. The CDR3 region has the DNA TGTGCCAGCAGAGCGACAGGGGGTCAATTACCCTACGAGCAGTACTTC.

This clone showed up many times. The chain combines TRBV20-1 with TRBJ2-5; 11 bases line up with TRBD2. This CDR3 is built from 15 residues. The trim removed 5 bases at V and 3 bases at J, leaving 8 bases unmatched. The germline gives CDR1 DFQATT, CDR2 SNEGSKA (reference sequence). CDR3 DNA sequence: TGCAGTGCTCTTAGCGGGAGGGCCGAGAAAGAGACCCAGTACTTC. As protein: CSALSGRAEKETQYF.